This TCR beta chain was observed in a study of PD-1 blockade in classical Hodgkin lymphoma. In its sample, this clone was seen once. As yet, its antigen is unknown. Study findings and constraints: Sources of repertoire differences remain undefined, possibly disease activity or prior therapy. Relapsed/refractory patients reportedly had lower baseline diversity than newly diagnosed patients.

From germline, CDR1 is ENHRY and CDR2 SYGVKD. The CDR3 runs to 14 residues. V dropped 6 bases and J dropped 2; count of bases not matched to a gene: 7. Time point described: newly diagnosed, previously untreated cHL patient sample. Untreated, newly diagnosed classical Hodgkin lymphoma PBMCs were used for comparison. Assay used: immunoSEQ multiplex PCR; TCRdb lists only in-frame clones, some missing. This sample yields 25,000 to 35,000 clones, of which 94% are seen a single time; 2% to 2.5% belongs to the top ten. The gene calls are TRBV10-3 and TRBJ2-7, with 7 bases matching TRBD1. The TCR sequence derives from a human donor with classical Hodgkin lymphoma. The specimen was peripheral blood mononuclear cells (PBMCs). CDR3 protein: CAIREDRRPYEQYF. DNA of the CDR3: TGTGCCATCAGGGAGGACAGGCGGCCCTACGAGCAGTACTTC.